The 18 T cell receptor beta chains below all came from one sample that was sequenced in a study of shared clonotypes between healthy human individuals. TCRdb keeps only in-frame clones here, not all; method: immunoSEQ multiplex PCR. Of about 690,000 clones in the sample, 90% were seen once. The sequenced sample consisted of memory CD8+ T cells from PBMCs. The subset was: CD45RO+ cells pooled with CCR7-negative TemRA cells. The receptors stem from a man aged 18 to 29 in good health. Some clones in this sample may be carry-over from other donors' samples.

The chain carries TRBV27 and TRBJ1-1, with D possibly TRBD1 on 5 matching bases. CDR3 length: 15 amino acids. The V and J ends lost 1 base and 2 bases respectively, with 11 bases between them. Germline loops: CDR1 MNHEY, CDR2 SMNVEV (reference sequence). CDR3 bases: TGTGCCAGCAGTTTATGGGGCAGATCCAACACTGAAGCTTTCTTT. It yields the protein CASSLWGRSNTEAFF.

The genes are TRBV2 and TRBJ1-5; 10 nucleotides align to TRBD1. Per the germline V gene, CDR1 is SNHLY and CDR2 is FYNNEI. After removal of 6 bases from V and 7 bases from J, the junction contained 3 bases not matched to a gene. The CDR3 contains 13 residues. The CDR3 loop reads CASRGTGVQPQHF. In DNA form, the CDR3 reads TGTGCCAGCAGGGGGACAGGGGTCCAGCCCCAGCATTTT. Supplemented by reference TRBV2 and TRBJ1-5, the full variable domain reads EPEVTQTPSHQVTQMGQEVILRCVPISNHLYFYWYRQILGQKVEFLVSFYNNEISEKSEIFDDQFSVERPDGSNFTLKIRSTKLEDSAMYFCASRGTGVQPQHFGDGTRLSIL.

The rearrangement uses TRBV6-5 and TRBJ2-7, with TRBD1 as a possible D gene (5 bases). This CDR3 contains 15 residues. Trimming took off 4 bases at V and 1 base at J, with 14 bases between the two ends. Per the germline V gene, CDR1 is MNHEY and CDR2 is SVGAGI. The CDR3 DNA follows: TGTGCCAGCAGTTCCCCGCCAGGGTGGTCCTACGAGCAGTACTTC. This translates into CASSSPPGWSYEQYF.

The sample holds a few counts of this clone. The chain joins TRBV2 to TRBJ2-2, with no clear D. V lost 4 bases and J lost 4, with 13 bases in between. The CDR3 is made up of 15 amino acids. Germline CDR1 reads SNHLY; CDR2 reads FYNNEI. The DNA for the CDR3 is TGTGCCAGCAGTGGGCGGCAGTCGGCCACCGGGGAGCTGTTTTTT. This gives the protein CASSGRQSATGELFF.

The rearrangement links TRBV10-3 to TRBJ2-1; D may be TRBD2 (5 bases). The germline V gene encodes CDR1 ENHRY and CDR2 SYGVKD. CDR3 size: 16 residues. The ends were cut back, 10 bases at V and 4 bases at J, with 23 bases in the middle. CDR3 bases: TGTGCCACTTTGAGGAGAAGTAGCGAGACTTACAATGAGCAGTTCTTC. As protein: CATLRRSSETYNEQFF.

This chain joins TRBV6-4 and TRBJ1-2; D might be TRBD1 (6 bases). CDR1 is MRHNA and CDR2 is SNTAGT in the germline V gene. The CDR3 runs 17 residues. The V gene lost 2 bases and the J gene lost 5 bases, with 21 bases spanning the gap. The chain's CDR3 is CASSDAGSRGRGYGYTF. The CDR3 DNA is TGTGCCAGCAGTGACGCCGGGTCCAGGGGCCGGGGTTATGGCTACACCTTC.

This chain uses TRBV7-3 with TRBJ2-7; D may be TRBD2 (6 bases). CDR3 length equals 14 residues. The germline CDR1 and CDR2 sequences are SGHTA and FQGTGA. Trimming shortened V by 2 bases and J by 4 bases, and 12 bases separated the two germline ends. Here the CDR3 DNA reads TGTGCCAGCAGCTTACCGGGACTTCCTTACGAGCAGTACTTC. The encoded protein is CASSLPGLPYEQYF.

The chain recombines TRBV19 with TRBJ1-5; 9 bases line up with TRBD1. Germline loops: CDR1 LNHDA, CDR2 SQIVND (reference sequence). V was clipped by 6 bases and J by 2 bases; unmatched bases: 2. This CDR3 region has 14 residues. The CDR3 is CASRDRGGNQPQHF. DNA of the CDR3: TGTGCCAGTAGGGACAGGGGCGGCAATCAGCCCCAGCATTTT.

This clone was seen just once. The gene calls are TRBV4-3 and TRBJ2-7, with TRBD1 identical over 9 bases. V lost 3 bases and J lost 3; bases outside the gene matches: 9. Germline CDR1 and CDR2: LGHNA and YSLEER. The CDR3 loop spans 16 amino acids. The CDR3 coding sequence is TGCGCCAGCAGCCAGACCTGGACAGGGGAGAGCTACGAGCAGTACTTC. It yields the protein CASSQTWTGESYEQYF.

This chain joins TRBV19 and TRBJ1-2; no definite D call. CDR1 is LNHDA and CDR2 is SQIVND in the germline V gene (reference sequence). This CDR3 contains 12 residues. V was cut by 8 bases and J by 8 bases, with 15 bases left in between. CDR3 sequence: CASSWEGAGYTF. The DNA of the CDR3 is TGTGCCAGTTCGTGGGAAGGAGCCGGCTACACCTTC.

J is TRBJ2-7 and V is TRBV5-1, with D maybe TRBD1 (6 bases). The V end lost 2 bases, the J end lost 5 bases, and 11 bases lay between the germline ends. The CDR3 runs to 13 residues. Per germline, CDR1 SGHRS and CDR2 YFSETQ. CDR3 in amino acids: CASSLHTGNEQYF. The CDR3 nucleotides read TGCGCCAGCAGCTTACATACAGGGAACGAGCAGTACTTC.

This sequence joins TRBV9 and TRBJ1-1; 9 bases align to TRBD1. V lost 2 bases to trimming and J lost 6 bases; unmatched junction nucleotides: 8. Germline V gene lookup returns CDR1 SGDLS and CDR2 YYNGEE. The CDR3 has 15 amino acids. The CDR3 here is CASSVRTGAFAEAFF. The CDR3 DNA sequence: TGTGCCAGCAGCGTCCGGACAGGGGCTTTCGCTGAAGCTTTCTTT.

The gene calls are TRBV30 and TRBJ2-3, with D uncertain. CDR1 GTSNPN and CDR2 SVGIG come from the germline V gene (reference sequence). This CDR3 region has 16 residues. The V gene lost 0 bases and the J gene lost 1 base, with 14 bases spanning the gap. Written as DNA, the CDR3 is TGTGCCTGGAGTGTACTCTCGACAACTCGCACAGATACGCAGTATTTT. It encodes CAWSVLSTTRTDTQYF.

This rearrangement joins TRBV14 to TRBJ1-2, with D perhaps matching TRBD1 (6 bases). CDR1 is SGHDN and CDR2 is FVKESK in the germline V gene. There are 15 residues in the CDR3. V was pared by 1 base and J by 6 bases, with 15 bases between. For the CDR3, the DNA is TGTGCCAGCAGCCAAGTGAGGGGGGCGCAGGATGGCTACACCTTC. Its translation is CASSQVRGAQDGYTF.

The chain employs TRBV27 and TRBJ2-5; TRBD2 is a possible D gene (6 bases). Between the trimmed V and J ends, which lost 5 bases and 3 bases, there was a span of 19 bases. The germline V gene encodes CDR1 MNHEY and CDR2 SMNVEV (reference sequence). The CDR3 spans 16 residues. In nucleotides, the CDR3 is TGTGCCAGCAGTCCCGCGTGGGGGGAAAGGGAAGAGACCCAGTACTTC. Translation gives CASSPAWGEREETQYF.

The genes are TRBV5-4 and TRBJ1-1, with D possibly TRBD1 on 5 matching bases. V lost 3 bases, J lost 5 bases, and 14 bases lay in between. This CDR3 has 14 amino acids. Germline V gene sequence: CDR1 SGHNT, CDR2 YYREEE (reference sequence). The CDR3 bases are TGTGCCAGCAGCTCCACCTCGGGACGGACTGAAGCTTTCTTT. Translated, it gives CASSSTSGRTEAFF.

The genes are TRBV29-1 and TRBJ2-7, with 15 bases matching TRBD2. Germline-derived CDR1 and CDR2 are SQVTM and ANQGSEA. V lost 2 bases, J lost 4 bases, and 6 bases stayed unmatched. This CDR3 is 16 amino acids long. CDR3 DNA: TGCAGCGTTGAAACCCCCGGGACTAGCGGGAGGTACGAGCAGTACTTC. This sequence encodes CSVETPGTSGRYEQYF.

CDR3 sequence: CASSSSGFPNTEAFF. In DNA form, the CDR3 reads TGTGCCAGCAGTTCATCAGGGTTCCCGAACACTGAAGCTTTCTTT. The chain has TRBV6-6 and TRBJ1-1; tentatively, D is TRBD1 (5 bases). V shed 4 bases and J shed 1 base, with 13 bases lying between them. CDR1 MNHNY and CDR2 SVGAGI come from the germline V gene (reference sequence). This CDR3 comprises 15 residues.